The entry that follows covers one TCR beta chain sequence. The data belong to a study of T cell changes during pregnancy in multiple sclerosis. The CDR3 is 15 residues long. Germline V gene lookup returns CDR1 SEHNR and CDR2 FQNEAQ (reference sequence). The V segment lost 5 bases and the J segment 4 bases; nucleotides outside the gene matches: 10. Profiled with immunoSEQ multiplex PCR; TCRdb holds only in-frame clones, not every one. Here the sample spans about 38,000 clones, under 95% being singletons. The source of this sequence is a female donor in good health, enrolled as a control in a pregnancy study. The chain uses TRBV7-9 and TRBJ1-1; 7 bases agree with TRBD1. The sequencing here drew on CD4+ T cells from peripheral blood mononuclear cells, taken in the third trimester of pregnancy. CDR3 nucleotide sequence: TGTGCCAGCAGCCCGCACAGGGGAGGTAGCACTGAAGCTTTCTTT. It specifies CASSPHRGGSTEAFF.